This section outlines one T cell receptor (beta chain) sequence together with its context. Which antigen it targets is not known. Within one base of it there is no much larger clone, and no base qualities were kept. This specimen comes from a study of CD8 T cells in Susac syndrome (dated by TCRdb to about 2019). A note on the overall study: Among the sequenced Susac syndrome patients, over five had clinically active disease and roughly 8 were in clinical remission. Susac syndrome patients were therapy-naive, on corticosteroids (some also receiving IVIg), or on IVIg alone at blood withdrawal. Repertoire sequencing was used to test whether CD8+ T cell activation and differentiation in Susac syndrome was antigen driven. CD8+ T cell repertoire clonality was compared between over 9 healthy donors, approximately 14 Susac syndrome patients and around 16 multiple sclerosis patients. Results and caveats for the whole study, not just this receptor: Looking at Susac-specific public clones, the researchers identified roughly 17 in the total CD8+ repertoire and four or five in the CD8+ TEMRA repertoire. The TCR sequencing and HLA analysis was acknowledged to have included a relatively small number of individuals. Clonal expansion was seen in Susac syndrome CD8+ repertoires, peaking in CD8+ TEMRA cells and being greater in clinically active patients than in remitting ones.

Peripheral blood CD8+ and CD4+ T cells from healthy donors, Susac syndrome patients and multiple sclerosis patients were profiled using high-throughput TCR beta sequencing. Susac syndrome patients met recently defined diagnostic criteria for definite or probable disease. Bulk CD8+ and CD4+ T cells were purified by magnetic negative isolation, whereas CD8+ TEMRA cells were enriched by FACS. Blood was collected in EDTA tubes and processed within 24 hours, with PBMCs isolated through density gradient centrifugation. PBMCs intended for TCR sequencing were cryopreserved in liquid nitrogen and were subsequently thawed in a 37 degrees C water bath. A purity of at least 90% was achieved for sorted or isolated CD4+, CD8+ and CD8+ TEMRA cells. RNA was extracted with the RNeasy kit and roughly 0.45 to 1 ug was reverse transcribed using random hexamers. The immunoSEQ multiplex PCR assay, which covers 54 Vbeta and 13 Jbeta segments, was used to amplify TCR beta CDR3 regions. Bias from PCR amplification was corrected by using a synthetic template baseline for primer optimization and for computational correction. The authors' pipeline ran thus. Reads were assigned to V, D and J genes according to IMGT and analyzed in immunoSEQ Analyzer, with only productive sequences retained. Clonality was calculated as one minus the Shannon entropy normalized by log2 of the number of productive unique sequences. For each patient and control, public and private clones were evaluated within the 100 most prevalent clones. Susac-specific clones were defined as absent from healthy and MS cohorts, around 970 published viral clones and other ImmuneACCESS disease sequences. Starting from the raw public reads, TCRdb applied fastp trimming at Q25, assembled clones with MiXCR and retained in-frame beta chains. Entries that share a CDR3 protein sequence are merged under the most common genes and DNA. TCRdb's processing, not the authors' own work, is the source of the V and J calls. In all, the sample holds approximately 190,000 distinct CDR3 sequences, and approximately 95% of those were seen once. Together, the top ten hold less than 0.2% of the sample.

The specimen was CD8+ T cells from PBMCs. The clonotype comes from a human donor with Susac syndrome.

The DNA reads as follows: TGTGCCAGCAGCTTAGCCCACTTAAGGACAGGCTATGGCTACACCTTC. It codes for CASSLAHLRTGYGYTF. The chain is encoded by TRBV7-9 joined to TRBJ1-2; TRBD1 aligns with 7 central bases. Taken from the germline V gene (reference sequence), the CDR1 and CDR2 loops are SEHNR and FQNEAQ. Spanning cysteine to phenylalanine, the CDR3 consists of 16 amino acids. The sequence is cut down to CDR3 DNA, 48 bases in frame from base 1. The V end gives up 0 bases and the J end 4 bases, leaving 8 bases in the junction not matched to a gene.